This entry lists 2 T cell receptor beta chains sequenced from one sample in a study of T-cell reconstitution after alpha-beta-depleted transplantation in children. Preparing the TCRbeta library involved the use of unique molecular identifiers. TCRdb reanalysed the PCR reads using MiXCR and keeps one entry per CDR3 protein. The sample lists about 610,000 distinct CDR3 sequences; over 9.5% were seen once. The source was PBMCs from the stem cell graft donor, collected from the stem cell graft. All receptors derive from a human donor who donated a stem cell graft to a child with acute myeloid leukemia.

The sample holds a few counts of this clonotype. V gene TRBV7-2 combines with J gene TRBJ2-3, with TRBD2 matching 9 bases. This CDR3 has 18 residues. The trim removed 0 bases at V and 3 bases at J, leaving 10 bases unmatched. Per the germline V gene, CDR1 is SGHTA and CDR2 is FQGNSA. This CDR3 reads CASSLAVLSGRGTDTQYF. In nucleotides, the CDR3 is TGTGCCAGCAGCTTAGCGGTCCTTAGCGGGAGAGGGACAGATACGCAGTATTTT.

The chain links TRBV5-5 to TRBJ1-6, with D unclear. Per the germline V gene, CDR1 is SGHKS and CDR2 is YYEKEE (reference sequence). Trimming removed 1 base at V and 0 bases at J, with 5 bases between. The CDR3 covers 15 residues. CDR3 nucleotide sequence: TGTGCCAGCAGCTTGAGTAGCTCCTATAATTCACCCCTCCACTTT. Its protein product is CASSLSSSYNSPLHF.